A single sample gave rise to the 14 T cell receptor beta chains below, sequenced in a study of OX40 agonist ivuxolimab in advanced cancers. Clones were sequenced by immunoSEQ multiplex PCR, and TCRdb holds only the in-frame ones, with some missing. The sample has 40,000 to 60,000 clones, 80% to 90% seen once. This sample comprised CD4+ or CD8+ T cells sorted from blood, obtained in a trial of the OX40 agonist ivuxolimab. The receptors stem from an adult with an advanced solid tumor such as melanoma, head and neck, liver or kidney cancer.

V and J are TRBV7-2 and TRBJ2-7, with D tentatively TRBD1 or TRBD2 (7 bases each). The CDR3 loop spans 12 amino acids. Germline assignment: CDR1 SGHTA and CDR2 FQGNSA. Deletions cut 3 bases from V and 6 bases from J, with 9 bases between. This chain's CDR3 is CASSFRGGEQYF. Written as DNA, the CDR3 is TGTGCCAGCAGCTTCAGGGGGGGCGAGCAGTACTTC.

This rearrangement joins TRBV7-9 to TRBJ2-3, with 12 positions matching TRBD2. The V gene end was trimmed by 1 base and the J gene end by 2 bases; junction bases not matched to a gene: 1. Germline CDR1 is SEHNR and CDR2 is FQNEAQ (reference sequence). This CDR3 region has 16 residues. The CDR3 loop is CASSLGTSGATDTQYF. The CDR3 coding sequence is TGTGCCAGCAGCTTAGGGACTAGCGGGGCCACAGATACGCAGTATTTT. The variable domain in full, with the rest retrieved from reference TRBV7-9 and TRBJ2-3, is DTGVSQNPRHKITKRGQNVTFRCDPISEHNRLYWYRQTLGQGPEFLTYFQNEAQLEKSRLLSDRFSAERPKGSFSTLEIQRTEQGDSAMYLCASSLGTSGATDTQYFGPGTRLTVL.

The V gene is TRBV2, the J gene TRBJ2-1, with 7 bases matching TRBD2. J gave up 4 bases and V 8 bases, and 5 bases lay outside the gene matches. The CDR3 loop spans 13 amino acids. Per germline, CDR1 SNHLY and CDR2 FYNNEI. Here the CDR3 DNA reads TGTGCCAGCTCTAGCGGAGGATACAATGAGCAGTTCTTC. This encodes CASSSGGYNEQFF.

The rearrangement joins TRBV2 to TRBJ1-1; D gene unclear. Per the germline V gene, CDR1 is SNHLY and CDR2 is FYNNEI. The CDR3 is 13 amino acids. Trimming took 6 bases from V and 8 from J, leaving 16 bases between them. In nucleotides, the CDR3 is TGTGCCAGCAGCCTAGGGCCAGCCTACGAAGCTTTCTTT. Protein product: CASSLGPAYEAFF.

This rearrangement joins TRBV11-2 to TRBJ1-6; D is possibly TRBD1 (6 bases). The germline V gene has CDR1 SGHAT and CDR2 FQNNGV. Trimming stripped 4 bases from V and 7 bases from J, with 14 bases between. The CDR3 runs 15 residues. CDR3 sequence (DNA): TGTGCCAGCAGCTCTAGGGGGACAAGAAATTCACCCCTCCACTTT. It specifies CASSSRGTRNSPLHF.

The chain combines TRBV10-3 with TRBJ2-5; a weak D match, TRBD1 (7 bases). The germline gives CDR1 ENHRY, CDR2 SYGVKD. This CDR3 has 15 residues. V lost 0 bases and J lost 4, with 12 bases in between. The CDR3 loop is CAISESSQGGETQYF. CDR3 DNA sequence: TGTGCCATCAGTGAGTCGAGCCAGGGGGGAGAGACCCAGTACTTC.

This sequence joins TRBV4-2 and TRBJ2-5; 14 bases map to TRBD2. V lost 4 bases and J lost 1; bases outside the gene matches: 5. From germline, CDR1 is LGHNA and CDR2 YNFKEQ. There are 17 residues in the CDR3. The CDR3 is CASSPGLAGGLQETQYF. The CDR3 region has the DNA TGTGCCAGCAGCCCCGGACTAGCGGGGGGCCTCCAAGAGACCCAGTACTTC.

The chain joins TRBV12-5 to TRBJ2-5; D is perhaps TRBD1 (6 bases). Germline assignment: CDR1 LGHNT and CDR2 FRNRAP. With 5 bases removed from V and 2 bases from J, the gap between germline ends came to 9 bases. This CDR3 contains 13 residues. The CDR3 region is CASGPGQQETQYF. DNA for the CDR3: TGTGCTAGTGGTCCCGGACAGCAAGAGACCCAGTACTTC. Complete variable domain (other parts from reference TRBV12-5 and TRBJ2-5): DARVTQTPRHKVTEMGQEVTMRCQPILGHNTVFWYRQTMMQGLELLAYFRNRAPLDDSGMPKDRFSAEMPDATLATLKIQPSEPRDSAVYFCASGPGQQETQYFGPGTRLLVL.

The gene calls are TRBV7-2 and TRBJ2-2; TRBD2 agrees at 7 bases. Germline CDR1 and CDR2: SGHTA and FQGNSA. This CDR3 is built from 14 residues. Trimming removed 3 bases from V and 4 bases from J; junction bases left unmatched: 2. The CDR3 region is CASSLASGTGELFF. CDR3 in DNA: TGTGCCAGCAGCTTGGCTAGCGGCACCGGGGAGCTGTTTTTT.

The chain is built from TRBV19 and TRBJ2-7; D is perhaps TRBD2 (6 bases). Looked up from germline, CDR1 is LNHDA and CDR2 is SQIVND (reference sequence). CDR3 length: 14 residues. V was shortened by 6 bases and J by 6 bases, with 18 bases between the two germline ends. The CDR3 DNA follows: TGTGCCAGTAGCAAAGTCCGGGACTGGCCCGAGCAGTACTTC. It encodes CASSKVRDWPEQYF.

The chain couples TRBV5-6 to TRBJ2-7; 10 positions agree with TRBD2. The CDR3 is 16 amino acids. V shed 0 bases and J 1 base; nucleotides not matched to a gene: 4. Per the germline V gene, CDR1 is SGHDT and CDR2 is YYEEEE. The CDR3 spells CASSLAPSGGSYEQYF. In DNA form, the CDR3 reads TGTGCCAGCAGCTTGGCCCCTAGCGGGGGATCCTACGAGCAGTACTTC.

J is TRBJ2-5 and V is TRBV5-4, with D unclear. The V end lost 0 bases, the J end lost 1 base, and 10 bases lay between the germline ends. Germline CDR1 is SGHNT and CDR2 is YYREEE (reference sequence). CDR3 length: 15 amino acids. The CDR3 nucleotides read TGTGCCAGCAGCTTGGTTGGCCGAGTCCAAGAGACCCAGTACTTC. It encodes CASSLVGRVQETQYF.

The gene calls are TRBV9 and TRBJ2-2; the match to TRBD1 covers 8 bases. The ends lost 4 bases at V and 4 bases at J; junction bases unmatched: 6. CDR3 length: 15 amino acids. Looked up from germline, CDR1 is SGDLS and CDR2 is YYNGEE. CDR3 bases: TGTGCCAGCAGCTCTCAGGGGGCTTCCACCGGGGAGCTGTTTTTT. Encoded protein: CASSSQGASTGELFF.

The CDR3 DNA is TGTGCCAGCTCACCACCGGCGACAGGGCCTGGAAACACCATATATTTT. Translation: CASSPPATGPGNTIYF. This chain uses TRBV18 with TRBJ1-3; 7 positions match TRBD1. Germline V lookup: CDR1 KGHSH, CDR2 LQKENI. The CDR3 runs to 16 residues. The V and J ends lost 0 bases and 2 bases, in that order; junction bases with no gene match: 4.